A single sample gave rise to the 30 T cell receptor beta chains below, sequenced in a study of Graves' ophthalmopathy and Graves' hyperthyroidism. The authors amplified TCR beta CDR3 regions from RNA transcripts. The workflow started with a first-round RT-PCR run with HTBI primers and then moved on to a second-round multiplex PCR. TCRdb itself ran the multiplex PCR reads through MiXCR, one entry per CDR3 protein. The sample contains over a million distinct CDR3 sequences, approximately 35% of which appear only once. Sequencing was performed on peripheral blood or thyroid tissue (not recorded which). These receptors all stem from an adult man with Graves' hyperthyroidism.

The CDR3: CAWRWQGNTGELFF. CDR3 sequence (DNA): TGTGCCTGGAGATGGCAAGGGAACACCGGGGAGCTGTTTTTT. The chain is built from TRBV30 and TRBJ2-2; D not certain. CDR1 is GTSNPN and CDR2 is SVGIG in the germline V gene (reference sequence). CDR3 length: 14 residues. V gave up 3 bases and J gave up 1 base, with 9 bases separating them.

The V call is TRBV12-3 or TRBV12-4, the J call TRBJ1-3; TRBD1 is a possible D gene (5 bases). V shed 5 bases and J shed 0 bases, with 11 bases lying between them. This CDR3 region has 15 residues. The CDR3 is CASSMTATSGNTIYF. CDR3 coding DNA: TGTGCCAGCAGTATGACAGCTACCTCTGGAAACACCATATATTTT.

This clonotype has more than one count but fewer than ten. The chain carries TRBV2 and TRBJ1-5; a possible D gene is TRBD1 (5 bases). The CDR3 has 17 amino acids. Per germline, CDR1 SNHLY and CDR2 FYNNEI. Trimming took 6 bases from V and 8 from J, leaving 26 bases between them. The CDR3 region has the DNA TGTGCCAGCAGCTTAAGGGGTACGGGGGACTCCCCGGAGCCCCAGCATTTT. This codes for CASSLRGTGDSPEPQHF.

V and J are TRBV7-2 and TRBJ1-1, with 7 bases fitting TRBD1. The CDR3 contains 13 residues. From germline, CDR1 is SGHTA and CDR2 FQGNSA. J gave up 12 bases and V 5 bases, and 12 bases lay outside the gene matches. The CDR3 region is CASSQEDRAKTFF. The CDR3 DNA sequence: TGTGCCAGCAGCCAAGAAGACAGGGCGAAAACTTTCTTT.

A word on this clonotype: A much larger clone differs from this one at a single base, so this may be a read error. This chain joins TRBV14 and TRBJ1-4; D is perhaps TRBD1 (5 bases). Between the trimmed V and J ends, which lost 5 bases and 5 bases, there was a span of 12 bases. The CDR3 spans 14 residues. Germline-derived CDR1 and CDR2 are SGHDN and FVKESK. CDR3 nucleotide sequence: TGTGCCAGCAGCGCCGGGGGGTGGAATGAAAAACTGTTTTTT. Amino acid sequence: CASSAGGWNEKLFF.

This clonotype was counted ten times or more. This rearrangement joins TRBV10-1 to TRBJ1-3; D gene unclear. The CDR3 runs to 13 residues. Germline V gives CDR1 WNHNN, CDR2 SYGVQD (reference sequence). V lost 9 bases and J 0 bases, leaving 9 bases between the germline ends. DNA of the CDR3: TGCGCCAGTGGATTAAGCTCTGGAAACACCATATATTTT. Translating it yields CASGLSSGNTIYF.

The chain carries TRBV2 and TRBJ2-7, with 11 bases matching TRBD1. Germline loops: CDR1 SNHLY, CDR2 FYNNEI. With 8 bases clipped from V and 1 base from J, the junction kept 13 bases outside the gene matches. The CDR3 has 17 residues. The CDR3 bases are TGTGCCAGCGGATCCGGGACAGGGGGAATAAGTTCCTACGAGCAGTACTTC. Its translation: CASGSGTGGISSYEQYF.

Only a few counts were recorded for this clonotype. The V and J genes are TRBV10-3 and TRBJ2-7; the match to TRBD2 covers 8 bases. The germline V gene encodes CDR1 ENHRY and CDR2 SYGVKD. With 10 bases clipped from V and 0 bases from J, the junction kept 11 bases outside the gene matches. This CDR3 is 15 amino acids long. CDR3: CASSALAETSYEQYF. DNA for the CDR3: TGTGCCAGCAGCGCACTAGCGGAGACCTCCTACGAGCAGTACTTC.

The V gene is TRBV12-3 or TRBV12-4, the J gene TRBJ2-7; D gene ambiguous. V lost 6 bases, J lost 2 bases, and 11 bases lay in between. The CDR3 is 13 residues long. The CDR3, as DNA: TGTGCCAGCAGCAAAGACACTGCCTACGAGCAGTACTTC. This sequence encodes CASSKDTAYEQYF.

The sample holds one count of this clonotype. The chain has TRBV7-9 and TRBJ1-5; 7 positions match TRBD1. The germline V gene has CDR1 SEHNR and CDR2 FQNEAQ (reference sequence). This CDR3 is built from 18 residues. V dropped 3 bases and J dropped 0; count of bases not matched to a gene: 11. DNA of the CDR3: TGTGCCAGCAGCTTCGGGACAGCTATGGCGTATAGCAATCAGCCCCAGCATTTT. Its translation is CASSFGTAMAYSNQPQHF.

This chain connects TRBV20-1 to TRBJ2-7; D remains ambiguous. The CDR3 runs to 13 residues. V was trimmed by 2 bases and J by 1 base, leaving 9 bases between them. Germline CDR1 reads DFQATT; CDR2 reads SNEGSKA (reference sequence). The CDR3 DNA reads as TGCAGTGCTAGATTGACGATGTCCTACGAGCAGTACTTC. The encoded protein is CSARLTMSYEQYF.

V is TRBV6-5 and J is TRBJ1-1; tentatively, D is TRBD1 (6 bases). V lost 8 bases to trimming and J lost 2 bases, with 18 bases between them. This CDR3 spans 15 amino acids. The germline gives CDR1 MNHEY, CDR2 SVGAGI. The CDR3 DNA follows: TGTGCCAGCGGCTTAACCCGGACAGTTAACACTGAAGCTTTCTTT. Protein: CASGLTRTVNTEAFF.

This CDR3 is CASSPINPDTEAFF. The CDR3, as DNA: TGTGCCAGCAGCCCAATAAATCCGGACACTGAAGCTTTCTTT. The chain uses TRBV3-1 and TRBJ1-1, with D uncertain. Trimming removed 4 bases at V and 3 bases at J, with 12 bases between. CDR1 and CDR2 (germline): LGHDT, YNNKEL (reference sequence). CDR3 size: 14 residues.

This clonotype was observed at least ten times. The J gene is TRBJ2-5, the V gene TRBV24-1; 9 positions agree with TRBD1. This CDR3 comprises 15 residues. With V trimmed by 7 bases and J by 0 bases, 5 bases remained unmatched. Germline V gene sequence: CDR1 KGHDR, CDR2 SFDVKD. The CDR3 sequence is CATRGTGPYQETQYF. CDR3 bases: TGTGCCACCAGGGGGACAGGGCCCTACCAAGAGACCCAGTACTTC.

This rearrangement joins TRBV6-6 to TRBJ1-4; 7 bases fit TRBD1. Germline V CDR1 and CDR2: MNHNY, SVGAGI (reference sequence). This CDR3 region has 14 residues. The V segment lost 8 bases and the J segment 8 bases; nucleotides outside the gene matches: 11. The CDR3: CASLLRDSWEKLFF. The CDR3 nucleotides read TGTGCCAGCTTACTCCGGGACAGTTGGGAAAAACTGTTTTTT.

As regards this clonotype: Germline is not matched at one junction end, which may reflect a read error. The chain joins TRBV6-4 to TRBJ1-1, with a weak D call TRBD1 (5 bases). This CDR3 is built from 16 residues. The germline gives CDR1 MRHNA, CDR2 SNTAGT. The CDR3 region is CASSQSLGGRGTEALF. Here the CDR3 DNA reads TGTGCCAGCAGTCAATCCTTGGGGGGAAGGGGCACTGAAGCTCTCTTT.

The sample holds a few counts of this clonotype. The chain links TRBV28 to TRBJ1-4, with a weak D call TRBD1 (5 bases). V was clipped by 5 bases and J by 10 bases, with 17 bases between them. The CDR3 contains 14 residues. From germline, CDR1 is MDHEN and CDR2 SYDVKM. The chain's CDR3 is CASSPGDGGGKLFF. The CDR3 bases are TGTGCCAGCAGTCCTGGCGACGGGGGAGGAAAACTGTTTTTT.

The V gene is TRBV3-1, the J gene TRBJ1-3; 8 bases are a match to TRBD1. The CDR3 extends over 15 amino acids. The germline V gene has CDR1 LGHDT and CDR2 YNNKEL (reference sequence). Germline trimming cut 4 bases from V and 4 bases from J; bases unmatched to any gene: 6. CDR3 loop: CASSREQGVGNTIYF. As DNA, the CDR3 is TGTGCCAGCAGCCGAGAACAGGGGGTCGGAAACACCATATATTTT.

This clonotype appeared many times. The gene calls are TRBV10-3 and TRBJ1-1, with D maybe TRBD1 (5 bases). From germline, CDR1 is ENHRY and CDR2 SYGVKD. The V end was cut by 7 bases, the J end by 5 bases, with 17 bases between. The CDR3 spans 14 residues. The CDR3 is CAIKGLGRDTEAFF. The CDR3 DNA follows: TGTGCCATCAAGGGCCTGGGCAGGGATACTGAAGCTTTCTTT.

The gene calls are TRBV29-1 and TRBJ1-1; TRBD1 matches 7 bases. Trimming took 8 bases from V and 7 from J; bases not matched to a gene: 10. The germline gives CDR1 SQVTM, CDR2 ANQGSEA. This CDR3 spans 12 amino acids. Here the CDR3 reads CSRETGEDEAFF. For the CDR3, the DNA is TGCAGCAGGGAAACAGGGGAAGATGAAGCTTTCTTT.

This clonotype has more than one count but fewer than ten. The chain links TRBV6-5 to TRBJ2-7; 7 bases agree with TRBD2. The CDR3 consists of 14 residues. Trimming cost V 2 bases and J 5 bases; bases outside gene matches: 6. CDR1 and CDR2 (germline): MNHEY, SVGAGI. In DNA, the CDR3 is TGTGCCAGCAGTTACGCGGGAGATCCCAACGAGCAGTACTTC. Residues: CASSYAGDPNEQYF.

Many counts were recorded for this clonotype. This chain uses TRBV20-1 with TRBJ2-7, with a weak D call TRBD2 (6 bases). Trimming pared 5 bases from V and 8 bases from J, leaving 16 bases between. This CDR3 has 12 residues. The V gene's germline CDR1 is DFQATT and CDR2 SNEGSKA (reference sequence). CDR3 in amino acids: CSAGLRELQQYF. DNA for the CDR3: TGCAGTGCTGGGCTCCGGGAGCTGCAGCAGTACTTC.

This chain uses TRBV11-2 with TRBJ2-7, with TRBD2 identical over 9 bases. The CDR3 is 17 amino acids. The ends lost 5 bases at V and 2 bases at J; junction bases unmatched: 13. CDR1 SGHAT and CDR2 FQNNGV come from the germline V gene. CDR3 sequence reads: CASSPAWGGGGAYEQYF. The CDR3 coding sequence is TGTGCCAGCAGCCCGGCTTGGGGGGGCGGGGGGGCCTACGAGCAGTACTTC.

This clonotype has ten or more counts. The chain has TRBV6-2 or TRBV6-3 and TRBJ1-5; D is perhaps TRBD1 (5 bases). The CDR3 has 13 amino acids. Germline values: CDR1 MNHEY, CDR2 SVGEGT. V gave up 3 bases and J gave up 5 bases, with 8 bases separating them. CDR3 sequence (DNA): TGTGCCAGCAGTTATCAGGGTTATCAGCCCCAGCATTTT. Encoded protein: CASSYQGYQPQHF.

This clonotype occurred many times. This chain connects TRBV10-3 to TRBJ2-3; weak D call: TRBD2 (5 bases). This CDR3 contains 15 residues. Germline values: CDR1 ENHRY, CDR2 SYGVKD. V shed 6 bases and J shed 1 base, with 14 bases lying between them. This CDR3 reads CAIRDAGSGTDTQYF. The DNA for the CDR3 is TGTGCCATCAGGGACGCGGGTAGCGGCACAGATACGCAGTATTTT.

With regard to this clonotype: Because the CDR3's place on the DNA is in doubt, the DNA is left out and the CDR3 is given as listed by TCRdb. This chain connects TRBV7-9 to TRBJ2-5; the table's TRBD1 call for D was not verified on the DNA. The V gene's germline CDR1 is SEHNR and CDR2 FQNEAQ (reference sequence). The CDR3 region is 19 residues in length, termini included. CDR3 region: CASSTGRSRLFFGSGTQYF.

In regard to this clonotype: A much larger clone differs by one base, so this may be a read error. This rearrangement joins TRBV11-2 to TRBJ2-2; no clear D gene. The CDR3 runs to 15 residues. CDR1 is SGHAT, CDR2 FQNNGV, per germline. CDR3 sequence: CASSFGRTNAGELFF. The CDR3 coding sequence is TGTGCCAGCAGCTTCGGACGGACGAACGCCGGGGAGCTGTTTTTT.

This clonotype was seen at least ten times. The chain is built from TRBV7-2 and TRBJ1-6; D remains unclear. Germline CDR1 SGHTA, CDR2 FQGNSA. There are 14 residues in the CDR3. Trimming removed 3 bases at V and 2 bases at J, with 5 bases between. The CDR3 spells CASSLEAYNSPLHF. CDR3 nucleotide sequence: TGTGCCAGCAGCTTGGAGGCCTATAATTCACCCCTCCACTTT.

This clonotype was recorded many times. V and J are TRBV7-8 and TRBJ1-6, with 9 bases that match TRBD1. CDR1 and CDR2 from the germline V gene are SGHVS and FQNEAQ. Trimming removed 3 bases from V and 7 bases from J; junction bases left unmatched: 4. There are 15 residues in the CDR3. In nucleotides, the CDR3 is TGTGCCAGCAGCTTTACAGGGGGCGAAAATTCACCCCTCCACTTT. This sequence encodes CASSFTGGENSPLHF.

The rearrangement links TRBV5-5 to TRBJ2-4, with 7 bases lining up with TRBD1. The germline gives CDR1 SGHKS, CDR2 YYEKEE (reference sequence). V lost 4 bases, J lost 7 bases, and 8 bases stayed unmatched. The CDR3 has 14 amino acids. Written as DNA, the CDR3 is TGTGCCAGCAGCCCGGGACAGTGGGGGAACATTCAGTACTTC. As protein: CASSPGQWGNIQYF.